The 17 T cell receptor beta chains below all came from one sample that was sequenced in a study of cytomegalovirus exposure and HLA in healthy donors. Libraries were prepared by immunoSEQ multiplex PCR; TCRdb keeps only in-frame clonotypes and omits some of them. The data hold 330,000 or so clones, with approximately 90% observed a single time. The specimen sequenced was PBMCs. Every receptor here comes from a woman in her late teens or twenties in good health and CMV-seronegative.

The chain combines TRBV4-2 with TRBJ2-7; 9 bases agree with TRBD2. The CDR3 runs 15 residues. V lost 4 bases to trimming and J lost 0 bases; unmatched junction nucleotides: 4. Germline V gene data show CDR1 as LGHNA and CDR2 as YNFKEQ. The CDR3 loop is CASSPSGAISYEQYF. The DNA of the CDR3 is TGTGCCAGCAGCCCTAGCGGGGCTATCTCCTACGAGCAGTACTTC.

The chain employs TRBV6-5 and TRBJ2-1; 9 nucleotides align to TRBD1. Germline values: CDR1 MNHEY, CDR2 SVGAGI. V gave up 5 bases and J gave up 7 bases; unmatched junction bases: 6. The CDR3 is 14 amino acids. CDR3 residues: CASSRGTGYNEQFF. The CDR3 coding sequence is TGTGCCAGCAGTCGCGGGACAGGGTATAATGAGCAGTTCTTC.

This clone has only a few counts. The chain employs TRBV7-7 and TRBJ2-7, with 7 bases fitting TRBD2. V shed 5 bases and J 1 base; nucleotides not matched to a gene: 2. The germline CDR1 and CDR2 sequences are SSHAT and FNYEAQ (reference sequence). This CDR3 is 13 amino acids long. The CDR3 region has the DNA TGTGCCAGCAGCCGGGACTATTCCTACGAGCAGTACTTC. Residues: CASSRDYSYEQYF.

The table lists this clone with a count of one. The chain joins TRBV5-1 to TRBJ2-7, with 11 bases that match TRBD1. This CDR3 has 14 amino acids. V shed 5 bases and J 3 bases; nucleotides not matched to a gene: 4. Germline values: CDR1 SGHRS, CDR2 YFSETQ. In DNA, the CDR3 is TGCGCCAGCAGTCCGGACAGGGGGCTCTACGAGCAGTACTTC. Encoded protein: CASSPDRGLYEQYF.

The chain employs TRBV14 and TRBJ1-3; weak D call: TRBD1 (5 bases). The V end lost 5 bases, the J end lost 0 bases, and 20 bases lay between the germline ends. The CDR3 is 18 amino acids. Germline CDR1 reads SGHDN; CDR2 reads FVKESK. CDR3 in DNA: TGTGCCAGCAGCTCAGCGGGGGTCACTGTACTCTCTGGAAACACCATATATTTT. This codes for CASSSAGVTVLSGNTIYF.

The chain recombines TRBV7-2 with TRBJ2-7; TRBD1 might be the D (5 bases). V was shortened by 5 bases and J by 7 bases, with 15 bases between the two germline ends. This CDR3 has 13 residues. Germline V gene lookup returns CDR1 SGHTA and CDR2 FQGNSA. CDR3 sequence (DNA): TGTGCCAGCAGCCAAACAGGTACTACGGAGCAGTACTTC. This encodes CASSQTGTTEQYF. The full variable domain, in which reference TRBV7-2 and TRBJ2-7 provide the parts outside the CDR3, is GAGVSQSPSNKVTEKGKDVELRCDPISGHTALYWYRQSLGQGLEFLIYFQGNSAPDKSGLPSDRFSAERTGGSVSTLTIQRTQQEDSAVYLCASSQTGTTEQYFGPGTRLTVT.

This rearrangement joins TRBV2 to TRBJ1-3; 7 bases fit TRBD1. The CDR3 is 15 residues long. V was clipped by 6 bases and J by 7 bases; unmatched bases: 12. Germline V lookup: CDR1 SNHLY, CDR2 FYNNEI. The CDR3 protein is CASSPKTGQLNTIYF. As DNA, the CDR3 is TGTGCCAGCAGCCCCAAGACAGGGCAGTTGAACACCATATATTTT. Full variable domain (rest looked up from reference TRBV2 and TRBJ1-3): EPEVTQTPSHQVTQMGQEVILRCVPISNHLYFYWYRQILGQKVEFLVSFYNNEISEKSEIFDDQFSVERPDGSNFTLKIRSTKLEDSAMYFCASSPKTGQLNTIYFGEGSWLTVV.

As DNA, the CDR3 is TGTGCCAGCAGCTTAGCGGGTATAGCGGGATCAGATACGCAGTATTTT. Translation gives CASSLAGIAGSDTQYF. The chain recombines TRBV11-1 with TRBJ2-3, with 8 bases fitting TRBD2. The germline V gene has CDR1 SGHAT and CDR2 FQDESV (reference sequence). V trimming: 0 bases; J trimming: 4 bases; junction bases outside the gene matches: 6. The CDR3 loop spans 16 amino acids.

The gene calls are TRBV20-1 and TRBJ2-1; D is unresolved. CDR1 is DFQATT, CDR2 SNEGSKA, per germline (reference sequence). V was cut by 0 bases and J by 10 bases, with 7 bases left in between. The CDR3 is 11 amino acids. The chain's CDR3 is CSAREKQEQFF. In DNA form, the CDR3 reads TGCAGTGCTAGAGAGAAGCAAGAGCAGTTCTTC.

This chain links TRBV18 with TRBJ1-1; TRBD1 matches at 9 bases. Trimming cost V 5 bases and J 1 base; bases outside gene matches: 11. The CDR3 covers 17 residues. CDR1 and CDR2 (germline): KGHSH, LQKENI. The CDR3 region has the DNA TGTGCCAGCTCATTGGCCGGGACAGGGATAGGGAACACTGAAGCTTTCTTT. Its translation is CASSLAGTGIGNTEAFF.

The J gene is TRBJ2-2, the V gene TRBV19; TRBD2 might be the D (5 bases). CDR1 LNHDA and CDR2 SQIVND come from the germline V gene (reference sequence). This CDR3 comprises 14 residues. V was cut by 6 bases and J by 4 bases, with 12 bases left in between. The CDR3 DNA reads as TGTGCCAGTAGGGAACCGGGAAGCACCGGGGAGCTGTTTTTT. Its translation: CASREPGSTGELFF.

The CDR3: CASSRGLANTGELFF. The CDR3 nucleotides are TGTGCCAGCAGCCGAGGACTAGCGAACACCGGGGAGCTGTTTTTT. The gene calls are TRBV7-2 and TRBJ2-2, with 7 bases lining up with TRBD2. V lost 5 bases and J lost 0; bases outside the gene matches: 3. The CDR3 is made up of 15 amino acids. Per the germline V gene, CDR1 is SGHTA and CDR2 is FQGNSA.

The rearrangement uses TRBV27 and TRBJ2-7; no definite D call. The V end was cut by 7 bases, the J end by 3 bases, with 7 bases between. The CDR3 runs 11 residues. Looked up from germline, CDR1 is MNHEY and CDR2 is SMNVEV (reference sequence). CDR3: CASNGGYEQYF. The CDR3 coding sequence is TGTGCCAGCAATGGCGGCTACGAGCAGTACTTC.

This sequence joins TRBV9 and TRBJ2-7; TRBD2 agrees at 9 bases. The CDR3 totals 14 residues. CDR1 SGDLS and CDR2 YYNGEE come from the germline V gene. The V gene end was trimmed by 4 bases and the J gene end by 3 bases; junction bases not matched to a gene: 5. DNA of the CDR3: TGTGCCAGCAGCCCTAGCGGGATAAACTACGAGCAGTACTTC. It specifies CASSPSGINYEQYF.

V gene TRBV4-1 combines with J gene TRBJ1-3, with unresolved D. Looked up from germline, CDR1 is MGHRA and CDR2 is YSYEKL. V dropped 3 bases and J dropped 0 bases, with 12 bases sitting between them. The CDR3 covers 16 residues. The CDR3 spells CASSQGTVVSGNTIYF. Written as DNA, the CDR3 is TGCGCCAGCAGCCAGGGCACAGTCGTCTCTGGAAACACCATATATTTT.

This chain uses TRBV19 with TRBJ1-1; D is possibly TRBD1 (5 bases). The V gene's germline CDR1 is LNHDA and CDR2 SQIVND (reference sequence). The CDR3 is made up of 13 amino acids. V lost 6 bases to trimming and J lost 1 base, with 9 bases between them. CDR3 DNA sequence: TGTGCCAGTAGACCCCAGGGGAACACTGAAGCTTTCTTT. Translating it yields CASRPQGNTEAFF.

The chain uses TRBV28 and TRBJ1-2; 9 bases map to TRBD1. V was pared by 5 bases and J by 7 bases, with 11 bases of the junction left unmatched. Looked up from germline, CDR1 is MDHEN and CDR2 is SYDVKM. CDR3 size: 15 residues. CDR3 loop: CASSTRTGEMGGYTF. CDR3 nucleotides: TGTGCCAGCAGTACCCGGACAGGGGAAATGGGTGGCTACACCTTC.